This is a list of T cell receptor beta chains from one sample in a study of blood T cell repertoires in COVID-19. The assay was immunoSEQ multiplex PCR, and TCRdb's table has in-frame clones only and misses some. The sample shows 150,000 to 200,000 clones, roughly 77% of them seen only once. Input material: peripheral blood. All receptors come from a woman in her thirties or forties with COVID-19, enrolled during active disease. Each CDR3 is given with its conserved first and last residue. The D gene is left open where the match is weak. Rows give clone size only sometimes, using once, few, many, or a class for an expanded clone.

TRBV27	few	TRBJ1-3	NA	CASSGGNTIYF	TGTGCCAGCAGCGGGGGGAACACCATATATTTT
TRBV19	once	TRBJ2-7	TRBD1	CASSSGTGSYEQYF	TGTGCCAGTAGTTCCGGGACAGGGTCCTACGAGCAGTACTTC
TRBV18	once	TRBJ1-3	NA	CASSSSGTSSGNTIYF	TGTGCCAGCTCATCCTCCGGGACAAGCTCTGGAAACACCATATATTTT
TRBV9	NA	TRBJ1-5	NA	CASSEGWGYQPQHF	TGTGCCAGCAGCGAGGGGTGGGGCTATCAGCCCCAGCATTTT
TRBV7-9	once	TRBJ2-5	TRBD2	CASRVAGGLVETQYF	TGTGCCAGCAGAGTAGCGGGGGGCCTTGTGGAGACCCAGTACTTC
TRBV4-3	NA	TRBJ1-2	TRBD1	CASSSPGTGDYGYTF	TGCGCCAGCAGCTCCCCCGGGACAGGGGACTATGGCTACACCTTC
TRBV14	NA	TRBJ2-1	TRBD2	CASSRVGLAGEEQFF	TGTGCCAGCAGCCGGGTGGGACTAGCGGGAGAAGAGCAGTTCTTC
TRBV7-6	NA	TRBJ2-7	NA	CASSLMGSSYEQYF	TGTGCCAGCAGCCTTATGGGGAGCTCCTACGAGCAGTACTTC
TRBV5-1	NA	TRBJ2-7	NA	CASSPRTVYSYEQYF	TGCGCCAGCAGCCCCCGGACAGTTTACTCCTACGAGCAGTACTTC
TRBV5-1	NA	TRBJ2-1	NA	CASSPGPSGQFF	TGCGCCAGCAGCCCGGGCCCCTCGGGACAGTTCTTC
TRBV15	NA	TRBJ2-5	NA	CATSRDAGTQYF	TGTGCCACCAGCAGAGATGCGGGGACCCAGTACTTC
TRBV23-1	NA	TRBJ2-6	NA	CASSYPLSGANVLTF	TGCGCCAGCAGTTATCCACTCTCTGGGGCCAACGTCCTGACTTTC
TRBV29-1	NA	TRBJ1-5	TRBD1	CSAVTGVNQPQHF	TGCAGCGCCGTCACAGGGGTCAATCAGCCCCAGCATTTT
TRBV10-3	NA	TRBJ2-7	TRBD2	CAIRPGLAGGPYEQYF	TGTGCCATCAGGCCCGGACTAGCGGGAGGGCCATACGAGCAGTACTTC
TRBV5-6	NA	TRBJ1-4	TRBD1	CASSMTGWEKLFF	TGTGCCAGCAGCATGACAGGGTGGGAAAAACTGTTTTTT
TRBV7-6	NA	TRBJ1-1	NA	CASSSRGYTEAFF	TGTGCCAGCAGTTCTAGGGGCTACACTGAAGCTTTCTTT
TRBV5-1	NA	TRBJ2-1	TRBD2	CASSSGTSGYNEQFF	TGCGCCAGCAGCTCCGGGACTAGCGGATACAATGAGCAGTTCTTC
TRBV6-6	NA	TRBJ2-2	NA	CASSHATGTYERNTGELFF	TGTGCCAGCAGTCACGCGACCGGGACATATGAAAGGAACACCGGGGAGCTGTTTTTT
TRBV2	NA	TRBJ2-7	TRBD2	CASSPMSSGSEDF	TGTGCCAGCAGCCCGATGAGTAGCGGGAGCGAGGACTTC
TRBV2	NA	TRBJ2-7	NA	CASRRGGKSYEQYF	TGTGCCAGCAGGAGGGGGGGAAAGAGCTACGAGCAGTACTTC
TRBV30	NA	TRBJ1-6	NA	CAWSVDRNNSPLHF	TGTGCCTGGAGTGTCGACAGAAATAATTCACCCCTCCACTTT
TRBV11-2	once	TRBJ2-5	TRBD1	CASSSQTWTGGRGETQYF	TGTGCCAGCAGCTCCCAAACCTGGACAGGGGGGAGGGGAGAGACCCAGTACTTC
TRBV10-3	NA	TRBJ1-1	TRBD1	CAISDQGAWTEAFF	TGTGCCATCAGTGACCAGGGGGCTTGGACTGAAGCTTTCTTT
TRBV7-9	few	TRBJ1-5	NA	CASSLQGANQPQHF	TGTGCCAGCAGTCTACAGGGAGCCAATCAGCCCCAGCATTTT
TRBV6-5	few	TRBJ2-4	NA	CASTQGQFEKNIQYF	TGTGCCAGCACGCAGGGCCAGTTTGAAAAAAACATTCAGTACTTC
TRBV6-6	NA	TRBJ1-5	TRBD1	CASSYGTGRDQPQHF	TGTGCCAGCAGTTACGGGACAGGGCGAGATCAGCCCCAGCATTTT
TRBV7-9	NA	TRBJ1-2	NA	CASSFFGSDGGYTF	TGTGCCAGCAGCTTCTTCGGCAGCGACGGTGGCTACACCTTC
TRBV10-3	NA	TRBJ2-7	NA	CAISESSGWREQYF	TGTGCCATCAGTGAGTCAAGTGGGTGGCGGGAGCAGTACTTC
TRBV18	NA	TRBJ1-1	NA	CASSPSPRRGAFF	TGTGCCAGCTCACCATCGCCCCGGAGAGGAGCTTTCTTT
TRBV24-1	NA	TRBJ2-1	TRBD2	CATRGRAPYNEQFF	TGTGCCACCAGAGGGAGGGCCCCCTACAATGAGCAGTTCTTC
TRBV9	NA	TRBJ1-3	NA	CASSVGGTGNTIYF	TGTGCCAGCAGCGTGGGGGGGACTGGAAACACCATATATTTT
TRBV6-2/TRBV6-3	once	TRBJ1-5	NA	CASSYSGPDHSSHQPQHF	TGTGCCAGCAGTTACTCGGGGCCAGACCACTCTTCCCATCAGCCCCAGCATTTT
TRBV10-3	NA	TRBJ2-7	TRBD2	CAISPISGRRAYEQYF	TGTGCCATCAGTCCTATTAGCGGGAGAAGGGCCTACGAGCAGTACTTC
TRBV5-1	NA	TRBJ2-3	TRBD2	CASSPPREAATQYF	TGCGCCAGCAGCCCCCCCCGGGAGGCGGCCACGCAGTATTTT
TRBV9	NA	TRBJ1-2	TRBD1	CASSTDRVPYGYTF	TGTGCCAGCAGCACGGACAGGGTACCCTATGGCTACACCTTC
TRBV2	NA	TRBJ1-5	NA	CASSVGQSNQPQHF	TGTGCCAGCAGTGTCGGACAGTCCAATCAGCCCCAGCATTTT
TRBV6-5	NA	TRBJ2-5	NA	CASQTELQETQYF	TGTGCCAGCCAGACTGAGTTGCAAGAGACCCAGTACTTC
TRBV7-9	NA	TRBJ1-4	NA	CASSPVGGANEKLFF	TGTGCCAGCAGCCCCGTGGGGGGGGCTAATGAAAAACTGTTTTTT
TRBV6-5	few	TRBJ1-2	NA	CASSRDRPHGYTF	TGTGCCAGCAGCCGCGACAGGCCCCATGGCTACACCTTC
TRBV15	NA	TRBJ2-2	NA	CATSRDPSRGWRVTGELFF	TGTGCCACCAGCAGAGATCCGAGCAGGGGTTGGCGTGTGACCGGGGAGCTGTTTTTT
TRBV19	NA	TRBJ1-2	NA	CASRTRGSGANYGYTF	TGTGCCAGTAGAACCCGAGGCAGCGGAGCTAACTATGGCTACACCTTC
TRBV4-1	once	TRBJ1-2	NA	CASSPRGAGGYTF	TGCGCCAGCAGTCCCCGGGGGGCTGGAGGCTACACCTTC
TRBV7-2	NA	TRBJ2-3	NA	CASRRLASSTDTQYF	TGTGCCAGCAGGCGGCTAGCATCGAGCACAGATACGCAGTATTTT
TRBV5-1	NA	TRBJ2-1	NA	CASSLQGQHNEQFF	TGCGCCAGCAGCTTGCAGGGTCAACACAATGAGCAGTTCTTC
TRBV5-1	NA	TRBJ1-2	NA	CASSLNVGVDYGYTF	TGCGCCAGCAGCTTGAATGTAGGAGTAGACTATGGCTACACCTTC
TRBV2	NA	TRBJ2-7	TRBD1	CASRTGGYEQYF	TGTGCCAGCAGGACAGGGGGCTACGAGCAGTACTTC
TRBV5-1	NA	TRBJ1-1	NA	CASSRGQSNTEAFF	TGCGCCAGCAGCCGCGGACAGTCAAACACTGAAGCTTTCTTT
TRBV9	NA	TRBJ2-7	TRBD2	CASSVGLADFYEQYF	TGTGCCAGCAGCGTAGGACTAGCGGACTTCTACGAGCAGTACTTC
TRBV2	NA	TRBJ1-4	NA	CASNFIRIEKLFF	TGTGCCAGCAACTTTATAAGAATCGAAAAACTGTTTTTT
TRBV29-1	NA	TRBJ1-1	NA	CSVEGRGAFF	TGCAGCGTTGAAGGAAGGGGAGCTTTCTTT
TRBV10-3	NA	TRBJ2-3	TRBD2	CAISEAVGLAGGTDTQYF	TGTGCCATCAGTGAGGCCGTAGGACTAGCGGGGGGGACAGATACGCAGTATTTT
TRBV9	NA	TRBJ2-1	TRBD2	CASSVEAGGNNEQFF	TGTGCCAGCAGCGTAGAAGCGGGGGGTAACAATGAGCAGTTCTTC
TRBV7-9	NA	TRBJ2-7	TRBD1	CASSGQGFDEQYF	TGTGCCAGCAGCGGACAGGGTTTCGACGAGCAGTACTTC
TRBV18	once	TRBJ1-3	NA	CASSEGQGSGNTIYF	TGTGCCAGCTCCGAAGGGCAGGGCTCTGGAAACACCATATATTTT
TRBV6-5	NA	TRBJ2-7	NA	CATTDQSLHYEQYF	TGTGCCACAACAGACCAATCCCTTCATTACGAGCAGTACTTC
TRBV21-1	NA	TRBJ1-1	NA	CASSKAGSGRGLNTEAFF	TGTGCCAGCAGCAAAGCGGGCTCAGGGCGAGGACTGAACACTGAAGCTTTCTTT
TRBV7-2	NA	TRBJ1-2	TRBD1	CASSFLTGGALYGYTF	TGTGCCAGCAGCTTCTTGACAGGGGGCGCTTTATATGGCTACACCTTC